The 19 T cell receptor beta chains in this list originate from one sample, sequenced in a study of spatial heterogeneity in lung cancer. Time point described: sample taken at primary tumor resection. MiXCR was run by TCRdb on the 5' RACE reads, yielding one entry per CDR3 protein. Seen here are 30,000 to 45,000 distinct CDR3 sequences, around 3.1% observed once, and the top ten hold around 36%. The sample consisted of normal lung tissue next to the tumor, taken at surgery. The receptors stem from a male donor with early-stage non-small cell lung cancer.

This clonotype occurred many times. CDR3 loop: CASSQDLAGGATDTQYF. CDR3 nucleotides: TGTGCCAGCAGCCAAGATCTCGCCGGGGGGGCCACAGATACGCAGTATTTT. This chain links TRBV4-2 with TRBJ2-3, with 8 bases fitting TRBD2. J was trimmed by 2 bases and V by 0 bases; bases with no gene match: 7. CDR3 length: 17 residues. The V gene's germline CDR1 is LGHNA and CDR2 YNFKEQ.

This clonotype was seen at least ten times. This chain connects TRBV6-5 to TRBJ1-2, with 8 bases aligning to TRBD1. V trimming: 5 bases; J trimming: 5 bases; junction bases outside the gene matches: 7. The V gene's germline CDR1 is MNHEY and CDR2 SVGAGI. This CDR3 has 14 residues. DNA of the CDR3: TGTGCCAGCAGTCAAGACAGGGGCCGATATGGCTACACCTTC. This codes for CASSQDRGRYGYTF.

This clonotype was detected ten times or more. The chain employs TRBV15 and TRBJ2-7; D not certain. Deletions cut 3 bases from V and 3 bases from J, with 9 bases between. The germline CDR1 and CDR2 sequences are LNHNV and YYDKDF (reference sequence). The CDR3 has 13 residues. The CDR3: CATSRASNYEQYF. The CDR3 DNA is TGTGCCACCAGCAGGGCTTCCAACTACGAGCAGTACTTC.

This clonotype was counted at least ten times. The gene calls are TRBV7-8 and TRBJ2-1, with 10 bases identical to TRBD2. Germline-derived CDR1 and CDR2 are SGHVS and FQNEAQ. This CDR3 is built from 14 residues. The junction had 4 bases not matched to a gene; V was cut back by 4 bases and J by 7 bases. Written as DNA, the CDR3 is TGTGCCAGCAGCTCCTCTAGCGGGAGAAATGAGCAGTTCTTC. It specifies CASSSSSGRNEQFF.

This clonotype occurred many times. The chain links TRBV2 to TRBJ1-6, with TRBD1 matching 9 bases. From germline, CDR1 is SNHLY and CDR2 FYNNEI. The CDR3 covers 16 residues. The V gene end was trimmed by 5 bases and the J gene end by 8 bases; junction bases not matched to a gene: 10. CDR3 nucleotides: TGTGCCAGCAGTCCAGCCGGGACAGGGCTGGATTCACCCCTCCACTTT. Protein: CASSPAGTGLDSPLHF.

This clonotype was detected many times. This rearrangement joins TRBV6-2 or TRBV6-3 to TRBJ1-5, with 10 nucleotides matching TRBD1. J was trimmed by 5 bases and V by 5 bases; bases with no gene match: 12. This CDR3 spans 17 amino acids. CDR1 is MNHEY and CDR2 is SVGEGT in the germline V gene. The CDR3 DNA is TGTGCCAGCAGTCTCCTCCGGGACAGGGGTTTGCATCAGCCCCAGCATTTT. Amino acid sequence: CASSLLRDRGLHQPQHF.

Many counts were recorded for this clonotype. This rearrangement joins TRBV5-1 to TRBJ2-1, with 14 positions matching TRBD2. CDR1 is SGHRS, CDR2 YFSETQ, per germline. CDR3 size: 14 residues. J gave up 9 bases and V 7 bases, and 6 bases lay outside the gene matches. The CDR3 nucleotides are TGCGCCAGCGACAGAGGACTAGCGGGAGGTGAGCAGTTCTTC. Translated: CASDRGLAGGEQFF.

This clonotype has at least ten counts. The chain employs TRBV12-3 or TRBV12-4 and TRBJ1-5; D perhaps matches TRBD1 (6 bases). Trimming took off 6 bases at V and 0 bases at J, with 12 bases between the two ends. This CDR3 has 15 residues. CDR3 in amino acids: CASSPGVGSNQPQHF. The CDR3 DNA sequence: TGTGCCAGCAGCCCAGGGGTGGGTAGCAATCAGCCCCAGCATTTT.

This clonotype was detected ten times or more. The V and J genes are TRBV7-2 and TRBJ2-2, with a weak D call TRBD2 (6 bases). In germline, CDR1 is SGHTA, CDR2 FQGNSA. V was pared by 1 base and J by 3 bases, with 9 bases between. The CDR3 extends over 15 amino acids. The DNA of the CDR3 is TGTGCCAGCAGCTTAGTTTCGGGGGACACCGGGGAGCTGTTTTTT. Its translation is CASSLVSGDTGELFF.

This clonotype occurred a few times. The CDR3 sequence is CASSRAGGINEQYF. CDR3 sequence (DNA): TGTGCCAGTTCCAGGGCAGGGGGCATAAACGAGCAGTACTTC. The rearrangement uses TRBV12-3 or TRBV12-4 and TRBJ2-7; 8 bases map to TRBD1. Unmatched junction bases numbered 12, after V lost 9 bases and J lost 5 bases. The CDR3 is 14 amino acids.

This clonotype was seen repeatedly, ten times or more. The chain carries TRBV20-1 and TRBJ2-2, with 7 bases matching TRBD2. Germline lookup yields CDR1 DFQATT and CDR2 SNEGSKA (reference sequence). The CDR3 loop spans 14 amino acids. With V trimmed by 0 bases and J by 7 bases, 5 bases remained unmatched. The CDR3 nucleotides are TGCAGTGCTAGAGAAGCGGGGCTATTCGGGGAGCTGTTTTTT. This encodes CSAREAGLFGELFF.

This clonotype has a count of ten or more. V usage is TRBV28 and J usage is TRBJ1-5; D perhaps matches TRBD1 (6 bases). Germline V CDR1 and CDR2: MDHEN, SYDVKM. The length of the CDR3 is 15 residues. V was clipped by 2 bases and J by 3 bases, with 11 bases between them. CDR3 nucleotide sequence: TGTGCCAGCAGTTTACCCTCAGGGGACAATCAGCCCCAGCATTTT. Amino acids: CASSLPSGDNQPQHF.

J is TRBJ1-1 and V is TRBV6-6, with a weak D call TRBD1 (6 bases). The CDR3 runs 14 residues. The V gene lost 0 bases and the J gene lost 10 bases, with 15 bases spanning the gap. CDR1 is MNHNY, CDR2 SVGAGI, per germline (reference sequence). DNA for the CDR3: TGTGCCAGCAGTTACTCTCTTGACAGGTCGAGAGCTTTCTTT. Protein product: CASSYSLDRSRAFF.

This clonotype was observed many times. The rearrangement joins TRBV9 to TRBJ2-1; 10 bases align to TRBD1. The CDR3 contains 16 residues. The germline V gene encodes CDR1 SGDLS and CDR2 YYNGEE. The J segment lost 6 bases and the V segment lost 4 bases, leaving 10 bases of the junction unmatched. CDR3 amino acids: CASSLRPGTGVNEQFF. CDR3 nucleotides: TGTGCCAGCAGCCTCCGTCCCGGGACAGGGGTCAATGAGCAGTTCTTC.

This clonotype was seen ten or more times. The chain is built from TRBV20-1 and TRBJ1-2; 9 positions match TRBD1. J was trimmed by 2 bases and V by 1 base; bases with no gene match: 5. Germline V gene data show CDR1 as DFQATT and CDR2 as SNEGSKA (reference sequence). This CDR3 contains 15 residues. CDR3 sequence: CSARGPGQGNYGYTF. The CDR3, as DNA: TGCAGTGCTAGAGGGCCGGGACAGGGAAACTATGGCTACACCTTC.

J is TRBJ2-5 and V is TRBV2; 13 bases agree with TRBD2. Looked up from germline, CDR1 is SNHLY and CDR2 is FYNNEI. The V gene end was trimmed by 7 bases and the J gene end by 3 bases; junction bases not matched to a gene: 8. CDR3 size: 16 residues. CDR3: CASTSFGLAGEETQYF. CDR3 sequence (DNA): TGTGCCAGCACCTCTTTCGGACTAGCGGGAGAAGAGACCCAGTACTTC.

This clonotype showed up many times. The chain combines TRBV6-5 with TRBJ2-1; D might be TRBD2 (5 bases). This CDR3 spans 12 amino acids. The germline gives CDR1 MNHEY, CDR2 SVGAGI. Trimming stripped 6 bases from V and 7 bases from J, with 10 bases between. The CDR3 bases are TGTGCCAGCAGGCGAGCGGAAAATGAGCAGTTCTTC. Translating it yields CASRRAENEQFF.

This clonotype has ten or more counts. V usage is TRBV6-5 and J usage is TRBJ1-5, with D unclear. Germline V gives CDR1 MNHEY, CDR2 SVGAGI. The CDR3 has 13 residues. Deletions cut 9 bases from V and 0 bases from J, with 9 bases between. Here the CDR3 reads CASSKSSNQPQHF. The CDR3 DNA reads TGTGCCAGTTCCAAATCTAGCAATCAGCCCCAGCATTTT.

This clonotype was found many times. The gene calls are TRBV20-1 and TRBJ1-2; weak D call: TRBD1 (6 bases). CDR1 is DFQATT, CDR2 SNEGSKA, per germline (reference sequence). Deletions cut 4 bases from V and 6 bases from J, with 12 bases between. The CDR3 has 12 amino acids. CDR3 sequence: CSAKRQGNGYTF. The CDR3 DNA follows: TGCAGTGCTAAGAGGCAGGGGAATGGCTACACCTTC.